Here is one T cell receptor beta chain with its context. Its matching antigen is unknown. The donors gave bone marrow, and they were healthy. The CDR3 sequence is 15 residues long. V lost 4 bases and J 5 bases, leaving 16 bases between the germline ends. Germline V gene lookup returns CDR1 SGDLS and CDR2 YYNGEE. The data stem from a study of cytomegalovirus exposure and HLA in healthy donors. Vbeta (60) and Jbeta (13) primers were used in the PCR. The repertoire was sequenced with immunoSEQ multiplex PCR; TCRdb's copy has only in-frame clones and lacks some. The sample shows 130,000 or so clones, about 8.5% of them seen only once. Whole-study findings and limits: TCR beta V segments were, for the most part, productive about 90% or about 30% of the time in an earlier analysis.

The clonotype originates from a man aged 35 to 55 in good health and CMV-seronegative. The chain recombines TRBV9 with TRBJ1-5, with no clear D. Material for sequencing was PBMCs. As DNA, the CDR3 is TGTGCCAGCAGCACCGGACTGAATCCTGATCAGCCCCAGCATTTT. Translation gives CASSTGLNPDQPQHF.